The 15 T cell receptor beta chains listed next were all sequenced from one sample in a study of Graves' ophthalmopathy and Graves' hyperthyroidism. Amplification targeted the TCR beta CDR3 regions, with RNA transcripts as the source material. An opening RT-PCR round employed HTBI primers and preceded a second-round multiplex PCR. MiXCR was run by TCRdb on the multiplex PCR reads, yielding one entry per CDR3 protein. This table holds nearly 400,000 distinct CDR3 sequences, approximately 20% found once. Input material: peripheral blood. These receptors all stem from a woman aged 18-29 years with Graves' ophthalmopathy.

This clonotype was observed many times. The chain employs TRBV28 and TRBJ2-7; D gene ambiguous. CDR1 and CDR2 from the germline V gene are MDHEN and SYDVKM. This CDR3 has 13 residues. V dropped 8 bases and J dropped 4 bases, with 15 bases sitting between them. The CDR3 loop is CASQPGPNYEQYF. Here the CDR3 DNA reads TGTGCCAGCCAGCCCGGGCCCAATTACGAGCAGTACTTC. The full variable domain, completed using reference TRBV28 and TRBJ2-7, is DVKVTQSSRYLVKRTGEKVFLECVQDMDHENMFWYRQDPGLGLRLIYFSYDVKMKEKGDIPEGYSVSREKKERFSLILESASTNQTSMYLCASQPGPNYEQYFGPGTRLTVT.

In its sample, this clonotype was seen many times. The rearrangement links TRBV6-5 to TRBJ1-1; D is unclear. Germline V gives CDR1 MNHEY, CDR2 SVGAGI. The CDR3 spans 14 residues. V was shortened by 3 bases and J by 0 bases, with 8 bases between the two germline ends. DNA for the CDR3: TGTGCCAGCAGTTATCGTCCGATGAACACTGAAGCTTTCTTT. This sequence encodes CASSYRPMNTEAFF.

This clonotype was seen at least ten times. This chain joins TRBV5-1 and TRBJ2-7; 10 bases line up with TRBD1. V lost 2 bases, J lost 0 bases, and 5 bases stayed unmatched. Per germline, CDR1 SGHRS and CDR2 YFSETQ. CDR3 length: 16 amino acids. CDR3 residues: CASSLLGTGVSYEQYF. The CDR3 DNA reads TGCGCCAGCAGCTTACTCGGGACAGGGGTCTCCTACGAGCAGTACTTC. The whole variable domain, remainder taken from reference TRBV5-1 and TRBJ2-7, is KAGVTQTPRYLIKTRGQQVTLSCSPISGHRSVSWYQQTPGQGLQFLFEYFSETQRNKGNFPGRFSGRQFSNSRSEMNVSTLELGDSALYLCASSLLGTGVSYEQYFGPGTRLTVT.

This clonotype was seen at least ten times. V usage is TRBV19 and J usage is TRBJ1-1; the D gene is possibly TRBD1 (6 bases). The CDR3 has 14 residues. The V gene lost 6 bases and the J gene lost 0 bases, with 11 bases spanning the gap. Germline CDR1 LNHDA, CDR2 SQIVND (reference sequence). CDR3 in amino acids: CASRGAGMNTEAFF. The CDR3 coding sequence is TGTGCCAGTAGGGGGGCTGGCATGAACACTGAAGCTTTCTTT.

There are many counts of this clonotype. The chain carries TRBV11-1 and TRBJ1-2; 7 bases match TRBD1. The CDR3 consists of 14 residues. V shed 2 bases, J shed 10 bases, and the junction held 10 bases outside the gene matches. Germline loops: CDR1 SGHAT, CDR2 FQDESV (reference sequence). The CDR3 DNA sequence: TGTGCCAGCAGCTTAACTCTACAGGGGAATCTCTACACCTTC. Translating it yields CASSLTLQGNLYTF.

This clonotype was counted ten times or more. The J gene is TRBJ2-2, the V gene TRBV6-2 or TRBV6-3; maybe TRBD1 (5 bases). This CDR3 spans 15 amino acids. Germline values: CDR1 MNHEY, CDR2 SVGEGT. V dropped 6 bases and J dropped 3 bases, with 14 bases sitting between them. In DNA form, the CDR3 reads TGTGCCAGCAGCCCCGTAAGGGGTGACACCGGGGAGCTGTTTTTT. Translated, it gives CASSPVRGDTGELFF.

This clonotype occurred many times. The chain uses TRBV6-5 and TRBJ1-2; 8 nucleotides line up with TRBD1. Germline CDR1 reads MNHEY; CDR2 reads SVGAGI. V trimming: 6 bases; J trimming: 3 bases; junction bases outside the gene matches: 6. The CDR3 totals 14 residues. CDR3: CASRTDREYYGYTF. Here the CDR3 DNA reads TGTGCCAGCAGAACGGACAGGGAATACTATGGCTACACCTTC.

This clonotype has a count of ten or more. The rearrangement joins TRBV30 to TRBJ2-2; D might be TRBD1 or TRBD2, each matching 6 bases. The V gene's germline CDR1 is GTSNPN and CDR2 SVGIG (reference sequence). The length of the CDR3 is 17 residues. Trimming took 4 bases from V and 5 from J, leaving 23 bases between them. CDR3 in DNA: TGTGCCTGGACGCTCCCGACCGGGGGCTCGGGAACCGGGGAGCTGTTTTTT. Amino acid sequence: CAWTLPTGGSGTGELFF.

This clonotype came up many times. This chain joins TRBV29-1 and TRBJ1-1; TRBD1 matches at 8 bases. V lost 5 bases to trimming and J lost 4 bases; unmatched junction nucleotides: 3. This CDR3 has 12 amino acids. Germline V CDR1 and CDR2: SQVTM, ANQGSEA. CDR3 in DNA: TGCAGCGTTAAAACAGGGGGCACTGAAGCTTTCTTT. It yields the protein CSVKTGGTEAFF.

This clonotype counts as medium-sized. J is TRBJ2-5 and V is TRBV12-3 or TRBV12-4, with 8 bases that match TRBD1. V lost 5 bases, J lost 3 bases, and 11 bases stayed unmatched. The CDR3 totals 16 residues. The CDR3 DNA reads TGTGCCAGCAGTCCTTTCGGGACAGGACTCAAAGAGACCCAGTACTTC. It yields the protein CASSPFGTGLKETQYF.

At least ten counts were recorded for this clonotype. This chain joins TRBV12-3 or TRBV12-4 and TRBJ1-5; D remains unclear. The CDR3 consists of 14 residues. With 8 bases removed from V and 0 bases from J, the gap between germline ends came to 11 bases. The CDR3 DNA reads TGTGCCAGCTCCGGACGGTATAGCAATCAGCCCCAGCATTTT. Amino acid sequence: CASSGRYSNQPQHF.

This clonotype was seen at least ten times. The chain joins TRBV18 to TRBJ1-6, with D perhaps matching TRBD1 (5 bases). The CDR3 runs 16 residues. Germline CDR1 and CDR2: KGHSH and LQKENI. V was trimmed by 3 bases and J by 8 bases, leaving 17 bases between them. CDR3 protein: CASSPLGTSRDSPLHF. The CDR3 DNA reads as TGTGCCAGCTCACCGCTCGGGACCTCGAGGGATTCACCCCTCCACTTT. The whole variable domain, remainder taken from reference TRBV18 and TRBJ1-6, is NAGVMQNPRHLVRRRGQEARLRCSPMKGHSHVYWYRQLPEEGLKFMVYLQKENIIDESGMPKERFSAEFPKEGPSILRIQQVVRGDSAAYFCASSPLGTSRDSPLHFGNGTRLTVT.

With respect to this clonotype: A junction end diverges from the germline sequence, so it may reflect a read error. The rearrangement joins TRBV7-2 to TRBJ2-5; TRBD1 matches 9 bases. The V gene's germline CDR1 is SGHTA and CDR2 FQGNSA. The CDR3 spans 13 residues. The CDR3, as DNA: TGCGCCAGCAGCCACGACAGGGGGGAGACCCAGTACTTC. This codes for CASSHDRGETQYF. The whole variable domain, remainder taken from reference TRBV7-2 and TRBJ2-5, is GAGVSQSPSNKVTEKGKDVELRCDPISGHTALYWYRQSLGQGLEFLIYFQGNSAPDKSGLPSDRFSAERTGGSVSTLTIQRTQQEDSAVYLCASSHDRGETQYFGPGTRLLVL.

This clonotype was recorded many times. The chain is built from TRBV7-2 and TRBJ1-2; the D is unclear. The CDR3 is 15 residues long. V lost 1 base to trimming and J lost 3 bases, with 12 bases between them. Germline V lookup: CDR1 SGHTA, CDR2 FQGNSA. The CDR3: CASSLGPRSYYGYTF. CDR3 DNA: TGTGCCAGCAGCTTAGGACCGAGGTCTTACTATGGCTACACCTTC.

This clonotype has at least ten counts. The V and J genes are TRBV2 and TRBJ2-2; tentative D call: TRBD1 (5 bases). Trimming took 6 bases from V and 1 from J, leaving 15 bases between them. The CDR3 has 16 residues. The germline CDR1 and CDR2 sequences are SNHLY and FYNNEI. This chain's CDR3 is CASSPLIDRNTGELFF. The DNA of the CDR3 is TGTGCCAGCAGCCCCCTTATCGACAGGAACACCGGGGAGCTGTTTTTT. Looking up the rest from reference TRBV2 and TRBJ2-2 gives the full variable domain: EPEVTQTPSHQVTQMGQEVILRCVPISNHLYFYWYRQILGQKVEFLVSFYNNEISEKSEIFDDQFSVERPDGSNFTLKIRSTKLEDSAMYFCASSPLIDRNTGELFFGEGSRLTVL.